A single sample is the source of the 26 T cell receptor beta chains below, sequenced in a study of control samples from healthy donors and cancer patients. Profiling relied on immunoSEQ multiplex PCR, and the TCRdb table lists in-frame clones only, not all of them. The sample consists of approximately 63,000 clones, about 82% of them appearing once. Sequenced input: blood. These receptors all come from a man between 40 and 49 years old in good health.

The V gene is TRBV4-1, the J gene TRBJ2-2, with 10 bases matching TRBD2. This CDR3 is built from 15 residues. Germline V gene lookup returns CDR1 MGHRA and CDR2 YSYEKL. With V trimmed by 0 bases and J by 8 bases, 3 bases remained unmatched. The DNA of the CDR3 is TGCGCCAGCAGCCAAGAGGCTAGCGGGAGTGGGGAGCTGTTTTTT. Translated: CASSQEASGSGELFF.

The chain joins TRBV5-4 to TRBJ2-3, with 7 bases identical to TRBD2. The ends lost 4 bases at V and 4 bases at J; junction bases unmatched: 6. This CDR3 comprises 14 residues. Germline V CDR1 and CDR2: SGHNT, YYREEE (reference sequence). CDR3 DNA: TGTGCCAGCAGCGATAAAACTAGCGCAGATACGCAGTATTTT. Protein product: CASSDKTSADTQYF. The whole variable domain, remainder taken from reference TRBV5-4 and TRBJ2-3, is ETGVTQSPTHLIKTRGQQVTLRCSSQSGHNTVSWYQQALGQGPQFIFQYYREEENGRGNFPPRFSGLQFPNYSSELNVNALELDDSALYLCASSDKTSADTQYFGPGTRLTVL.

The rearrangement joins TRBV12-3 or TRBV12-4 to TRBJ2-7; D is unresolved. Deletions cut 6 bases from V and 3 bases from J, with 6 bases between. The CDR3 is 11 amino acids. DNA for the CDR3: TGTGCCAGCAGGCGGAGCTACGAGCAGTACTTC. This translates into CASRRSYEQYF.

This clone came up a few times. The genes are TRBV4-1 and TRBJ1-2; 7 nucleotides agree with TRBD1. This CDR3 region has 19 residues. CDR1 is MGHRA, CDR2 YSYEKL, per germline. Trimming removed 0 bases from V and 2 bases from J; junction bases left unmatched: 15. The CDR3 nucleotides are TGCGCCAGCAGCCAAGACAGAACCGCCAGGCAGGGGGGAAACTATGGCTACACCTTC. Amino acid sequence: CASSQDRTARQGGNYGYTF.

CDR3 sequence: CATSLKGSGQPQHF. CDR3 DNA sequence: TGTGCCACCTCGCTTAAGGGTTCGGGTCAGCCCCAGCATTTT. The chain uses TRBV27 and TRBJ1-5, with D hard to call. Per germline, CDR1 MNHEY and CDR2 SMNVEV (reference sequence). This CDR3 region has 14 residues. V lost 10 bases and J 6 bases, leaving 19 bases between the germline ends.

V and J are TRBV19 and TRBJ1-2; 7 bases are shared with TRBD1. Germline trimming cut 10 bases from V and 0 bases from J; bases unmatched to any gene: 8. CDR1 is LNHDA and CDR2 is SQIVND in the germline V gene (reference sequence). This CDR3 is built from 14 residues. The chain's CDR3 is CATRKTGTNYGYTF. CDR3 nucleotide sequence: TGTGCCACCAGGAAGACAGGGACTAACTATGGCTACACCTTC.

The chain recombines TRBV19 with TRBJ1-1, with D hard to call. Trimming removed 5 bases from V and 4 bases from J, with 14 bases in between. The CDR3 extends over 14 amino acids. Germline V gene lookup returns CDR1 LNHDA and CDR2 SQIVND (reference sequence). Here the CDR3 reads CASSPRHGPTEAFF. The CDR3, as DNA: TGTGCCAGTAGTCCCAGGCATGGTCCCACTGAAGCTTTCTTT.

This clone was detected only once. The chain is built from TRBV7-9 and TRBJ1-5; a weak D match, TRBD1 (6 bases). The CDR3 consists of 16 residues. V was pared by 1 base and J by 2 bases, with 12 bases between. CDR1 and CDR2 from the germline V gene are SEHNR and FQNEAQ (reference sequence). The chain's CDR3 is CASSLGGGGGNQPQHF. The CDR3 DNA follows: TGTGCCAGCAGCTTAGGGGGGGGCGGGGGCAATCAGCCCCAGCATTTT.

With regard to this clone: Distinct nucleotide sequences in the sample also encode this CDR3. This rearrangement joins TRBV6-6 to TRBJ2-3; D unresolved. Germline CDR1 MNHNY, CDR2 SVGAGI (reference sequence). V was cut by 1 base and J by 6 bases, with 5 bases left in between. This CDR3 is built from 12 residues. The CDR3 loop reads CASSYLGDTQYF. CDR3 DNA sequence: TGTGCCAGCAGTTACTTGGGGGATACGCAGTATTTT.

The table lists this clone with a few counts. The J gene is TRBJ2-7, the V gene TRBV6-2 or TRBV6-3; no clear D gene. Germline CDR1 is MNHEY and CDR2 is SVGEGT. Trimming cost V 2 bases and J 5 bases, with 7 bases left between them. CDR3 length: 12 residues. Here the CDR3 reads CASSYPRNEQYF. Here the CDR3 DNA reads TGTGCCAGCAGTTACCCCAGAAACGAGCAGTACTTC.

CDR3 amino acids: CASSQNRRRGHYNEQFF. The CDR3 nucleotides are TGTGCCAGCAGCCAAAACCGTAGGAGGGGCCACTACAATGAGCAGTTCTTC. The V gene is TRBV3-1 (or the pseudogene TRBV3-2), the J gene TRBJ2-1, with D perhaps matching TRBD2 (6 bases). Germline V CDR1 and CDR2: LGHDT, YNNKEL (reference sequence). There are 17 residues in the CDR3. V was trimmed by 2 bases and J by 3 bases, leaving 17 bases between them.

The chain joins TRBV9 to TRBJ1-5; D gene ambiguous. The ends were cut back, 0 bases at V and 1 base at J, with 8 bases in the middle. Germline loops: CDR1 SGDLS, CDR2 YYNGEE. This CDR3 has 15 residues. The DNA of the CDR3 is TGTGCCAGCAGCGTAGACGGCGGAAGCAATCAGCCCCAGCATTTT. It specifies CASSVDGGSNQPQHF.

The CDR3 sequence: CASSVHQSSYNEQFF. The CDR3 coding sequence is TGTGCCAGCAGTGTACACCAGAGCTCCTACAATGAGCAGTTCTTC. This rearrangement joins TRBV9 to TRBJ2-1; D not certain. The CDR3 is 15 residues long. Trimming shortened V by 5 bases and J by 0 bases, and 12 bases separated the two germline ends. CDR1 SGDLS and CDR2 YYNGEE come from the germline V gene.

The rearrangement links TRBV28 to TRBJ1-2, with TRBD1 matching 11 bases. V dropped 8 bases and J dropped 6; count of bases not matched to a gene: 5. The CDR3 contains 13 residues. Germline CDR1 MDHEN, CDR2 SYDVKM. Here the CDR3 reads CASRDRGSDGYTF. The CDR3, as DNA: TGTGCCAGCCGGGACAGGGGGAGTGATGGCTACACCTTC.

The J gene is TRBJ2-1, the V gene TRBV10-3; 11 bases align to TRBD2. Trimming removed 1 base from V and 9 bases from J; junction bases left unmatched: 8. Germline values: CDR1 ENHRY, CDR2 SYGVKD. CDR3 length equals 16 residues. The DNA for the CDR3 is TGTGCCATCAGTGAGTTGGTAGCGGGAGGGCCGGGTGAGCAGTTCTTC. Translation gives CAISELVAGGPGEQFF.

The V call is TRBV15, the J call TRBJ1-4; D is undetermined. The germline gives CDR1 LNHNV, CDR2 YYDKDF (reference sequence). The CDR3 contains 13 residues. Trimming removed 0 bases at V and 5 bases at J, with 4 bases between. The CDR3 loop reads CATSRDPNEKLFF. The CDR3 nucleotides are TGTGCCACCAGCAGAGACCCGAATGAAAAACTGTTTTTT.

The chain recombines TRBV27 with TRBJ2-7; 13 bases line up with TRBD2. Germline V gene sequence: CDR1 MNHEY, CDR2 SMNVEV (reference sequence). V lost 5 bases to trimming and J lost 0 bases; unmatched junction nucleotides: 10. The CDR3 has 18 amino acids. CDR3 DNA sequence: TGTGCCAGCAGTCCAACTAGCGGGAGGGCCTCAGGCTCCTACGAGCAGTACTTC. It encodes CASSPTSGRASGSYEQYF.

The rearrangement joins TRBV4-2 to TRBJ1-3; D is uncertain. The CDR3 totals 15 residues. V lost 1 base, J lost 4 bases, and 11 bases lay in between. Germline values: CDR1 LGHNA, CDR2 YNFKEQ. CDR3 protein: CASSQATEVGNTIYF. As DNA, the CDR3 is TGTGCCAGCAGCCAAGCGACGGAAGTCGGAAACACCATATATTTT.

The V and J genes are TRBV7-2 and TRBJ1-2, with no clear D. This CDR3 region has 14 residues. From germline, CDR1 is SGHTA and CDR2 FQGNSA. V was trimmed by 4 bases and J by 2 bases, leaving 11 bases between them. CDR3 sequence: CASSWGVTNYGYTF. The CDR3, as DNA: TGTGCCAGCAGCTGGGGAGTTACGAACTATGGCTACACCTTC.

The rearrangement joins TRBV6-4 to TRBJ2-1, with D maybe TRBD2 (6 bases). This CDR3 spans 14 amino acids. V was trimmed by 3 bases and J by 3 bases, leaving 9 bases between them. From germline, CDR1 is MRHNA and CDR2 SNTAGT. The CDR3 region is CASSEDSGYNEQFF. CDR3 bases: TGTGCCAGCAGTGAGGATAGCGGCTACAATGAGCAGTTCTTC.

The CDR3 spells CASSQRLQPHEQYF. CDR3 nucleotides: TGTGCCAGCAGCCAACGGCTCCAGCCACACGAGCAGTACTTC. The chain has TRBV16 and TRBJ2-7; no definite D call. Germline V gene lookup returns CDR1 KGHSY and CDR2 FQNENV. V was clipped by 2 bases and J by 5 bases, with 13 bases between them. The CDR3 is 14 amino acids.

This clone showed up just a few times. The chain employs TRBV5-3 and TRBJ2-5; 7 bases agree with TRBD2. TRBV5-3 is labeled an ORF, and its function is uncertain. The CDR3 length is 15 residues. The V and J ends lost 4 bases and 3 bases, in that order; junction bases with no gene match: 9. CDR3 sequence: CARSRSGTTKETQYF. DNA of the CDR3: TGTGCCAGAAGCAGATCCGGGACTACTAAAGAGACCCAGTACTTC.

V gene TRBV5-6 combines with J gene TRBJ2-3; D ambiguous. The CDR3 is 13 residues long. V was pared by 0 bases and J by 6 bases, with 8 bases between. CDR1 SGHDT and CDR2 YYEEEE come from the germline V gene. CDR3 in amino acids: CASSLERSDTQYF. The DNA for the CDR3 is TGTGCCAGCAGCTTGGAAAGGTCTGATACGCAGTATTTT.

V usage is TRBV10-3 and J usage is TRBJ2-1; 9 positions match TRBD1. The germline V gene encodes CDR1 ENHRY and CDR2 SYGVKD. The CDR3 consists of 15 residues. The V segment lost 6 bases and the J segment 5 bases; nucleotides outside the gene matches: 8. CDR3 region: CAISVTGDRDNEQFF. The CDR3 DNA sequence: TGTGCCATCAGCGTAACAGGGGACAGGGACAATGAGCAGTTCTTC.

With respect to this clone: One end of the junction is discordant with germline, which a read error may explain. The CDR3 loop is CASSLTNSGYTF. Here the CDR3 DNA reads TGTGCCAGCAGCCTGACGAACTCTGGCTACACCTTC. J is TRBJ1-2 and V is TRBV7-9; unclear D gene. Germline loops: CDR1 SEHNR, CDR2 FQNEAQ (reference sequence). This CDR3 contains 12 residues.

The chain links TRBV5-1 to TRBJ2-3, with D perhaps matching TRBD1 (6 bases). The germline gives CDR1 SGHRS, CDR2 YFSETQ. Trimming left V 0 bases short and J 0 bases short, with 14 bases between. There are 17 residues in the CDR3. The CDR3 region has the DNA TGCGCCAGCAGCTTGGTACAGGGCACTACGAGCACAGATACGCAGTATTTT. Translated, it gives CASSLVQGTTSTDTQYF.